This TCR beta chain was identified during a study of blood T cell repertoires in COVID-19. From germline, CDR1 is SGHRS and CDR2 YFSETQ. This CDR3 is 14 amino acids long. V was clipped by 2 bases and J by 0 bases, with 8 bases between them. Assay: immunoSEQ multiplex PCR; the TCRdb copy retains only in-frame clones and omits some. The sample carries roughly 220,000 clones, around 84% recorded once. Material for sequencing was peripheral blood. This clonotype was obtained from a woman in her sixties or seventies who had recovered from COVID-19. The V and J genes are TRBV5-1 and TRBJ1-1; D gene ambiguous. The CDR3 coding sequence is TGCGCCAGCAGCTTAAAAGCTATGAACACTGAAGCTTTCTTT. The encoded protein is CASSLKAMNTEAFF.